The rows below give T cell receptor beta chains drawn from one sample of a study of shared clonotypes between healthy human individuals. The method was immunoSEQ multiplex PCR; TCRdb's version includes in-frame clones alone and lacks a portion of them. The sample has 2 million to 2.5 million clones, around 95% seen once. Input material: naive CD4+ T cells sorted from blood. Receptors originate from a man in his late teens or twenties in good health. CDR3s leave out the opening cysteine and the closing phenylalanine or tryptophan. Some rows mark clone size as missing; the rest say once, few, many or name a class of expanded clone.

>TRBJ1-5|few|TRBV18
ASSPDGNQPQH
>TRBJ2-3|-|TRBV5-1
ASSLGKSGLAGVTDTQY
>TRBJ2-3|-|TRBV5-6
ASSLPSGPTDTQY
>TRBJ1-6|-|TRBV7-3
ASTFSIGFPNSPLH
>TRBJ2-7|-|TRBV9
ASSPIASTYEQY
>TRBJ2-1|-|TRBV9
ASSPRDIRSYNEQF
>TRBJ1-3|few|TRBV7-2
ASSLKGNTIY
>TRBJ2-1|-|TRBV5-1
ASSSGGAPF
>TRBJ1-6|-|TRBV30
AWKGQSGWLDNSPLH
>TRBJ1-6|-|TRBV30
AWSRTGKEHNSPLH
>TRBJ2-1|once|TRBV6-6
ATLGNEQF
>TRBJ2-7|-|TRBV6-6
ASSYSLGEQY
>TRBJ2-1|-|TRBV19
ATSAGFLNEQF
>TRBJ1-2|once|TRBV6-5
ASSLQGTYGYT
>TRBJ2-5|-|TRBV5-4
ASNTGGERETQY
>TRBJ2-7|-|TRBV5-5
ASSSNYEQY
>TRBJ1-5|-|TRBV2
ASSDRGLAQPQH
>TRBJ2-7|-|TRBV6-6
ASSYPDSTYEQY
>TRBJ2-5|-|TRBV6-1
ASRTLAGGQETQY
>TRBJ1-2|-|TRBV10-3
AISGDGPNYGHT
>TRBJ1-1|-|TRBV7-3
ASSAGQGTGAF
>TRBJ2-7|-|TRBV5-1
ASSLGTVYEQY
>TRBJ1-4|once|TRBV19
ASSIGPAGNEKLF
>TRBJ1-2|-|TRBV19
ASSRLDRGDYGYT
>TRBJ2-1|-|TRBV2
ASSFMLFRNNEQF
>TRBJ2-5|-|TRBV5-1
ASSLEGGSRETQY
>TRBJ2-7|-|TRBV4-1
ASSQEGLRSYEQY
>TRBJ2-5|-|TRBV2
ASSTYSGLQETQY
>TRBJ2-5|-|TRBV11-2
ASSLRLQETQY
>TRBJ1-6|-|TRBV18
ASSLGTTGATGYSPLH
>TRBJ2-2|-|TRBV5-4
ASSWDPTNTGELF
>TRBJ1-1|-|TRBV5-5
ASSFVNTEAF
>TRBJ1-4|-|TRBV6-1
ASSGQINEKLF
>TRBJ2-3|-|TRBV14
ASSQVWRGDTQY
>TRBJ1-4|-|TRBV30
AWRRGPGSEKLF
>TRBJ1-2|-|TRBV6-6
ASSSPDRIPYGYT
>TRBJ2-3|-|TRBV7-6
ASSLIRETGTDTQY
>TRBJ1-5|-|TRBV2
ASRYSNQPQH
>TRBJ1-1|once|TRBV28
ASRGNTEAF
>TRBJ1-1|-|TRBV6-1
ASSVGTGSNTEAF
>TRBJ2-5|-|TRBV6-5
ASSYAGAKGETQY
>TRBJ1-1|-|TRBV7-6
ASSFNGFTEAF
>TRBJ2-1|few|TRBV10-3
AISESGYNEQF
>TRBJ2-7|-|TRBV6-5
ASSRGGGPYEQY
>TRBJ2-1|-|TRBV5-1
ASSLWGSNEQF
>TRBJ1-1|-|TRBV2
ASKGQGAPNTEAF